This T cell receptor (beta chain) was identified during a study of blood T cell repertoires in COVID-19. About the research overall: Italy, Spain and the United States were the sources of the convalescent and acute COVID-19 samples. PBMCs, B-cell-depleted T cells, or T cells provided the cDNA or gDNA that made up the material.

Source study methods: Amplification of reference gene primers was used by the study to estimate nucleated cell counts. The repertoire was sequenced with immunoSEQ multiplex PCR; TCRdb's copy has only in-frame clones and lacks some. The V and J calls and clone size come from that table; D and trimming were worked out from the DNA. In the table there are about 160,000 clones, 70% to 80% of which are singletons. CDR1 and CDR2 from the germline V gene are SGHTA and FQGNSA. The CDR3 is made up of 13 amino acids. The germline V and J ends were trimmed by 5 bases and 5 bases, with 12 bases remaining between them.

The sequencing sample was made of peripheral blood. The chain links TRBV7-2 to TRBJ1-1, with unresolved D. This sequence was found in a man in his fifties or sixties with acute or convalescent COVID-19. CDR3 in amino acids: CASSARLGTEAFF. As DNA, the CDR3 is TGTGCCAGCAGCGCCCGACTCGGAACTGAAGCTTTCTTT.